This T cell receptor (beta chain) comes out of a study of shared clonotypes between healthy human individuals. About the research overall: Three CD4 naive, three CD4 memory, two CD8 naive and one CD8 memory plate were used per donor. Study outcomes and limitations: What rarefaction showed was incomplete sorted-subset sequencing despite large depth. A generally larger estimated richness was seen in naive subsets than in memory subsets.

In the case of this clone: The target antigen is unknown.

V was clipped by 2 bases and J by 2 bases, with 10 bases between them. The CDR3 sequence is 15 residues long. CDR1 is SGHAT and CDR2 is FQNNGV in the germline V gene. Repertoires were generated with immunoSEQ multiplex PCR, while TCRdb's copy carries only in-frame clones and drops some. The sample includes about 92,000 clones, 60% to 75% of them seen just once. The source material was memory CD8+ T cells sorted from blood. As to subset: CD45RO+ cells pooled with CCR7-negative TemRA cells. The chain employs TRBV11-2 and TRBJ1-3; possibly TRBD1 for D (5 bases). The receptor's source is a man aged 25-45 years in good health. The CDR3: CASSLRQGAGNTIYF. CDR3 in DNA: TGTGCCAGCAGCTTACGGCAGGGAGCTGGAAACACCATATATTTT.